This T cell receptor beta chain was obtained from a study of sequential checkpoint blockade in melanoma. Study context: Randomization was 1:1 between first-line nivolumab→ipilimumab and ipilimumab→nivolumab. Both treatment sequences were followed by maintenance nivolumab.

Treatment denoted: randomized to nivolumab then ipilimumab (arm A) or the reverse (arm B). No patient had prior DNA-damaging chemotherapy. Live CD3+CD8+ CD19− CD56− cells were sorted from PBMCs. This clone was observed a handful of times. CDR1 and CDR2 (germline): MNHNS, SASEGT. CDR3 length: 14 amino acids. The V segment lost 10 bases and the J segment 2 bases; nucleotides outside the gene matches: 8. Some clones are missing from TCRdb's copy, which holds only in-frame ones; the method was immunoSEQ multiplex PCR. The sample lists over 9,500 clones, about 65% occurring once. The source was CD8+ T cells sorted from blood (inferred from file names), collected from a patient given nivolumab and ipilimumab in sequence. This chain joins TRBV6-1 and TRBJ2-7; 10 positions agree with TRBD2. The TCR sequence derives from a human donor with melanoma. CDR3 sequence (DNA): TGTGCCACCGATAAACTAGCGGGGACCTACGAGCAGTACTTC. Encoded protein: CATDKLAGTYEQYF.